Each of the 29 T cell receptor beta chains below was sequenced from the same sample in a study of CD8 T cells in ankylosing spondylitis. Overall study findings and caveats: A motif of fewer than ten highly homologous TCR beta variants was seen as apparently characteristic of ankylosing spondylitis blood.

The antigens of these receptors remain unknown. TCRdb reanalysed the 5' RACE reads using MiXCR and keeps one entry per CDR3 protein. The sample lists fewer than 550,000 distinct CDR3 sequences; over 4% were seen once. Material for sequencing was blood, either unsorted or a sorted T cell fraction (not recorded which). These receptors were collected from a male donor with ankylosing spondylitis.

The rearrangement uses TRBV7-6 and TRBJ2-7; perhaps TRBD1 as D (6 bases). The V gene's germline CDR1 is SGHVS and CDR2 FNYEAQ. This CDR3 comprises 16 residues. Trimming pared 6 bases from V and 0 bases from J, leaving 18 bases between. The CDR3 loop is CASSPNTGQSSYEQYF. The CDR3 nucleotides read TGTGCCAGCAGTCCTAATACGGGACAAAGCTCCTACGAGCAGTACTTC.

Worth noting for this clonotype: A much larger clone differs from this one at a single base, so this may be a read error. It is likely a read error, because the conserved phenylalanine at the end of the CDR3 is missing. V usage is TRBV18 and J usage is TRBJ2-7, with D possibly being TRBD1 (5 bases). Deletions cut 8 bases from V and 0 bases from J, with 17 bases between. Germline lookup yields CDR1 KGHSH and CDR2 LQKENI. This CDR3 contains 15 residues. CDR3 protein: CASLLRVGDSYEQYI. The CDR3 DNA reads as TGTGCCAGCCTTCTCAGGGTAGGGGACTCCTACGAGCAGTACATC.

This clonotype was observed many times. The rearrangement links TRBV5-5 to TRBJ2-7, with 11 bases matching TRBD1. V was pared by 4 bases and J by 2 bases, with 8 bases of the junction left unmatched. This CDR3 comprises 16 residues. Germline assignment: CDR1 SGHKS and CDR2 YYEKEE (reference sequence). The CDR3 region is CASSGGQGDSPYEQYF. Here the CDR3 DNA reads TGTGCCAGCAGCGGGGGACAGGGGGATTCTCCCTACGAGCAGTACTTC.

At least ten counts were recorded for this clonotype. V usage is TRBV7-9 and J usage is TRBJ1-1, with D unresolved. The length of the CDR3 is 13 residues. Looked up from germline, CDR1 is SEHNR and CDR2 is FQNEAQ (reference sequence). V was shortened by 5 bases and J by 4 bases, with 11 bases between the two germline ends. CDR3 in amino acids: CASSRAGVTEAFF. Here the CDR3 DNA reads TGTGCCAGCAGCCGAGCGGGTGTCACTGAAGCTTTCTTT.

This chain joins TRBV4-3 and TRBJ2-1; the D is unclear. The ends were cut back, 4 bases at V and 5 bases at J, with 3 bases in the middle. The CDR3 consists of 11 residues. CDR1 and CDR2 (germline): LGHNA, YSLEER. The DNA of the CDR3 is TGCGCCAGCAGCCGCCACAATGAGCAGTTCTTC. This sequence encodes CASSRHNEQFF.

The CDR3 DNA is TGTGCCAGCTCACCGGACTATGAGCAGTTCTTC. Amino acid sequence: CASSPDYEQFF. This chain links TRBV18 with TRBJ2-1, with D possibly matching TRBD2 (5 bases). The CDR3 extends over 11 amino acids. Looked up from germline, CDR1 is KGHSH and CDR2 is LQKENI. Trimming took off 3 bases at V and 8 bases at J, with 5 bases between the two ends.

The J gene is TRBJ2-7, the V gene TRBV12-3 or TRBV12-4; the D gene could be TRBD1 or TRBD2 (5 bases each). The CDR3 totals 13 residues. V was pared by 6 bases and J by 7 bases, with 16 bases between. Here the CDR3 reads CASRGVGAWEQYF. The CDR3 coding sequence is TGTGCCAGCAGGGGGGTAGGGGCGTGGGAGCAGTACTTC.

This clonotype was detected ten times or more. The V call is TRBV5-1, the J call TRBJ2-5; tentatively, D is TRBD2 (5 bases). CDR1 and CDR2 (germline): SGHRS, YFSETQ. The CDR3 has 15 residues. Trimming cost V 1 base and J 4 bases, with 14 bases left between them. CDR3 DNA sequence: TGCGCCAGCAGCTTGAGTGGACTGGGATCAGAGACCCAGTACTTC. This sequence encodes CASSLSGLGSETQYF.

This clonotype was recorded at least ten times. The V call is TRBV20-1, the J call TRBJ2-7; D possibly corresponds to TRBD2 (7 bases). CDR1 and CDR2 (germline): DFQATT, SNEGSKA (reference sequence). The CDR3 length is 15 residues. Trimming cost V 6 bases and J 3 bases, with 21 bases left between them. In DNA form, the CDR3 reads TGCAGTGCGTTAGAGTGGGAGGGGGACGTCTACGAGCAGTACTTC. Translation: CSALEWEGDVYEQYF.

The table lists this clonotype with many counts. Here the CDR3 DNA reads TGTGCCAGCAGTAACGATGGGGGGGGACAAGATTTCTTT. Translating it yields CASSNDGGGQDFF. The rearrangement joins TRBV12-3 or TRBV12-4 to TRBJ1-1, with D possibly being TRBD1 (6 bases). The CDR3 consists of 13 residues. Trimming took off 5 bases at V and 13 bases at J, with 20 bases between the two ends.

A few counts support this clonotype. The J gene is TRBJ1-2, the V gene TRBV11-2; 9 nucleotides line up with TRBD1. CDR3 size: 15 residues. Germline loops: CDR1 SGHAT, CDR2 FQNNGV. The J segment lost 1 base and the V segment lost 5 bases, leaving 5 bases of the junction unmatched. Written as DNA, the CDR3 is TGTGCCAGCAGCCTGGGGACAGGGTTTAACTATGGCTACACCTTC. This translates into CASSLGTGFNYGYTF.

Of note for this clonotype: An end of the junction does not agree with germline; a read error may underlie this. V usage is TRBV20-1 and J usage is TRBJ1-2; no reliable D call. The CDR3 has 13 residues. Germline assignment: CDR1 DFQATT and CDR2 SNEGSKA (reference sequence). The CDR3 region has the DNA TGCAGTGCGAGCGGTTGGACTAACAATGGCTACACCTTC. Translating it yields CSASGWTNNGYTF.

This clonotype was counted at least ten times. The genes are TRBV29-1 and TRBJ2-2; TRBD2 matches at 9 bases. CDR3 length: 16 residues. V lost 4 bases to trimming and J lost 7 bases; unmatched junction nucleotides: 13. The germline V gene encodes CDR1 SQVTM and CDR2 ANQGSEA. CDR3 bases: TGCAGCGTTGGCAATGGCGGGAGGGCCGAGGGCGGGGAGCTGTTTTTT. As protein: CSVGNGGRAEGGELFF.

Many counts were recorded for this clonotype. This chain connects TRBV12-3 or TRBV12-4 to TRBJ1-1; D not certain. The CDR3 extends over 13 amino acids. Trimming removed 4 bases at V and 5 bases at J, with 11 bases between. CDR3 amino acids: CASSSDLGTEAFF. The DNA of the CDR3 is TGTGCCAGCAGTTCCGACCTCGGGACTGAAGCTTTCTTT.

This clonotype occurred many times. This rearrangement joins TRBV12-3 or TRBV12-4 to TRBJ1-2; TRBD1 is a possible D gene (5 bases). Trimming shortened V by 1 base and J by 8 bases, and 17 bases separated the two germline ends. The CDR3 spans 15 residues. CDR3 region: CASSLDGFRVWGYTF. The CDR3 nucleotides are TGTGCCAGCAGTTTAGATGGTTTCAGGGTGTGGGGCTACACCTTC.

This clonotype has ten or more counts. One junction end disagrees with the germline gene, perhaps due to a read error. The V gene is TRBV5-1, the J gene TRBJ2-5; D is possibly TRBD2 (6 bases). CDR3 length: 14 residues. Germline loops: CDR1 SGHRS, CDR2 YFSETQ. CDR3 residues: CASSLAGGEETQYF. Here the CDR3 DNA reads TGTGCCAGCAGCTTGGCCGGGGGTGAAGAGACCCAGTACTTC.

This clonotype was detected many times. V gene TRBV7-2 combines with J gene TRBJ2-5; 7 bases line up with TRBD2. Germline assignment: CDR1 SGHTA and CDR2 FQGNSA. The CDR3 covers 17 residues. With 5 bases clipped from V and 0 bases from J, the junction kept 12 bases outside the gene matches. Here the CDR3 reads CASSPSPAGPYQETQYF. The CDR3 DNA is TGTGCCAGCAGCCCTAGTCCAGCGGGGCCGTACCAAGAGACCCAGTACTTC.

The chain employs TRBV11-1 and TRBJ1-2, with 8 bases lining up with TRBD1. The germline CDR1 and CDR2 sequences are SGHAT and FQDESV (reference sequence). CDR3 size: 19 residues. The junction had 17 bases not matched to a gene; V was cut back by 1 base and J by 4 bases. The CDR3 DNA follows: TGTGCCAGCAGCTTAGAGGTCTCTCGGGACAGGTTCCCATCCTATGGCTACACCTTC. This encodes CASSLEVSRDRFPSYGYTF.

The rearrangement links TRBV4-1 to TRBJ2-7, with 7 bases that match TRBD2. The V gene's germline CDR1 is MGHRA and CDR2 YSYEKL. V was pared by 1 base and J by 3 bases, with 6 bases of the junction left unmatched. The CDR3 has 15 amino acids. This CDR3 reads CASSQGGGTFYEQYF. The CDR3 bases are TGCGCCAGCAGCCAAGGCGGGGGAACTTTCTACGAGCAGTACTTC.

This clonotype was counted many times. CDR3 in amino acids: CASTHGGRGVDTQYF. The DNA for the CDR3 is TGTGCCAGCACTCACGGGGGACGGGGGGTGGATACGCAGTATTTT. The V and J genes are TRBV7-2 and TRBJ2-3, with TRBD2 matching over 7 bases. The V segment lost 7 bases and the J segment 6 bases; nucleotides outside the gene matches: 13. The CDR3 covers 15 residues. The V gene's germline CDR1 is SGHTA and CDR2 FQGNSA.

V usage is TRBV24-1 and J usage is TRBJ1-2; 11 nucleotides align to TRBD1. V shed 3 bases, J shed 4 bases, and the junction held 6 bases outside the gene matches. CDR1 and CDR2 from the germline V gene are KGHDR and SFDVKD. This CDR3 has 16 residues. The CDR3 nucleotides read TGTGCCACCAGTGATACACGGACAGGGGGCGTCTATGGCTACACCTTC. Its translation: CATSDTRTGGVYGYTF.

This chain joins TRBV24-1 and TRBJ2-1, with TRBD1 identical over 7 bases. J was trimmed by 2 bases and V by 10 bases; bases with no gene match: 4. CDR1 and CDR2 from the germline V gene are KGHDR and SFDVKD. The CDR3 is 13 amino acids. CDR3 sequence: CATGGGTYNEQFF. The CDR3 DNA follows: TGTGCCACAGGGGGCGGTACCTACAATGAGCAGTTCTTC.

This clonotype was seen ten or more times. The chain couples TRBV12-3 or TRBV12-4 to TRBJ1-2, with 10 nucleotides matching TRBD1. This CDR3 region has 14 residues. Unmatched junction bases numbered 7, after V lost 4 bases and J lost 8 bases. CDR3 in DNA: TGTGCCAGCAGTTCGGGACAGGGGATCTTCGGCTACACCTTC. Protein sequence: CASSSGQGIFGYTF.

In its sample, this clonotype was seen many times. This chain links TRBV25-1 with TRBJ2-1; unclear D gene. This CDR3 has 15 amino acids. V was pared by 3 bases and J by 0 bases, with 9 bases between. Germline V gene data show CDR1 as MGHDK and CDR2 as SYGVNS. The CDR3 DNA follows: TGTGCCAGCAGTGAGATAGATTACTCCTACAATGAGCAGTTCTTC. Its protein product is CASSEIDYSYNEQFF.

This clonotype has a count of ten or more. The chain joins TRBV4-2 to TRBJ1-1; perhaps TRBD1 as D (5 bases). Germline assignment: CDR1 LGHNA and CDR2 YNFKEQ. The CDR3 covers 14 residues. Trimming stripped 3 bases from V and 1 base from J, with 9 bases between. CDR3 protein: CASSQPGRNTEAFF. Here the CDR3 DNA reads TGTGCCAGCAGCCAGCCGGGGCGGAACACTGAAGCTTTCTTT.

Ten or more counts support this clonotype. This rearrangement joins TRBV24-1 to TRBJ2-1; TRBD2 agrees at 8 bases. This CDR3 spans 17 amino acids. In germline, CDR1 is KGHDR, CDR2 SFDVKD. The ends lost 4 bases at V and 2 bases at J; junction bases unmatched: 9. In nucleotides, the CDR3 is TGTGCCACCAGTGACCCTTCGGCGGGAGGCGCCTACAATGAGCAGTTCTTC. It is translated as CATSDPSAGGAYNEQFF.

This clonotype occurred many times. J is TRBJ2-3 and V is TRBV12-3 or TRBV12-4; 9 positions match TRBD2. Losses at the gene ends were 6 bases for V and 6 bases for J; bases not matched to a gene: 10. The CDR3 runs 15 residues. CDR3 loop: CASRRDVAGVDTQYF. The DNA of the CDR3 is TGTGCCAGCAGGAGGGACGTAGCGGGAGTGGATACGCAGTATTTT.

The rearrangement uses TRBV13 and TRBJ2-1; no reliable D call. The V end lost 5 bases, the J end lost 12 bases, and 17 bases lay between the germline ends. This CDR3 has 13 amino acids. Germline values: CDR1 PRHDT, CDR2 FYEKMQ (reference sequence). CDR3 loop: CASSTTRPRWQFF. DNA for the CDR3: TGTGCCAGCAGCACCACACGGCCCAGGTGGCAGTTCTTC. The full variable domain, rest sourced from reference TRBV13 and TRBJ2-1, is AAGVIQSPRHLIKEKRETATLKCYPIPRHDTVYWYQQGPGQDPQFLISFYEKMQSDKGSIPDRFSAQQFSDYHSELNMSSLELGDSALYFCASSTTRPRWQFFGPGTRLTVL.

This clonotype showed up many times. The rearrangement uses TRBV29-1 and TRBJ1-2; D may be TRBD1 (5 bases). The CDR3 has 15 residues. Germline values: CDR1 SQVTM, CDR2 ANQGSEA. V was shortened by 4 bases and J by 8 bases, with 23 bases between the two germline ends. CDR3 amino acids: CSVVNPFTGTKGYTF. For the CDR3, the DNA is TGCAGCGTTGTGAACCCTTTCACCGGGACGAAAGGCTACACCTTC. Supplemented by reference TRBV29-1 and TRBJ1-2, the full variable domain reads SAVISQKPSRDICQRGTSLTIQCQVDSQVTMMFWYRQQPGQSLTLIATANQGSEATYESGFVIDKFPISRPNLTFSTLTVSNMSPEDSSIYLCSVVNPFTGTKGYTFGSGTRLTVV.